The 26 T cell receptor beta chains below come from one sample, sequenced in a study of OX40 agonist ivuxolimab in advanced cancers. Sequencing was performed with immunoSEQ multiplex PCR; in TCRdb, only in-frame clones are kept and a portion is missing. The table includes tens of thousands of clones, around 85% detected once. The source was CD4+ or CD8+ T cells sorted from blood, collected in a trial of the OX40 agonist ivuxolimab. These receptors were collected from an adult with an advanced solid tumor such as melanoma, head and neck, liver or kidney cancer.

The J gene is TRBJ1-2, the V gene TRBV5-4; TRBD1 aligns across 8 bases. V trimming: 1 base; J trimming: 8 bases; junction bases outside the gene matches: 7. Looked up from germline, CDR1 is SGHNT and CDR2 is YYREEE (reference sequence). The CDR3 length is 14 residues. The CDR3 nucleotides are TGTGCCAGCAGCTTGATGCAGGGGGCGGGGGGCTACACCTTC. It is translated as CASSLMQGAGGYTF. The whole variable domain, filled in from reference TRBV5-4 and TRBJ1-2, reads ETGVTQSPTHLIKTRGQQVTLRCSSQSGHNTVSWYQQALGQGPQFIFQYYREEENGRGNFPPRFSGLQFPNYSSELNVNALELDDSALYLCASSLMQGAGGYTFGSGTRLTVV.

This chain links TRBV7-8 with TRBJ2-5; TRBD1 matches 9 bases. Near its end, the DNA agrees better with TRBJ2-7, so the J call may be wrong. The CDR3 loop spans 15 amino acids. CDR1 and CDR2 (germline): SGHVS, FQNEAQ. The CDR3 here is CASSPTGGAGYEQYF. The CDR3 DNA sequence: TGTGCCAGCAGCCCTACAGGGGGCGCCGGCTACGAGCAGTACTTC.

CDR3 in amino acids: CASSIGAGSGTAGQFF. The CDR3 DNA is TGTGCCAGTAGTATTGGGGCGGGTAGCGGGACCGCGGGGCAGTTCTTC. The rearrangement uses TRBV19 and TRBJ2-1; 8 positions match TRBD2. Trimming removed 3 bases from V and 12 bases from J; junction bases left unmatched: 16. Germline V gene lookup returns CDR1 LNHDA and CDR2 SQIVND (reference sequence). This CDR3 is 16 amino acids long.

The V and J genes are TRBV7-2 and TRBJ2-7, with D perhaps TRBD1 or TRBD2 (5 bases each). Looked up from germline, CDR1 is SGHTA and CDR2 is FQGNSA. The CDR3 covers 13 residues. Deletions cut 5 bases from V and 7 bases from J, with 15 bases between. Here the CDR3 DNA reads TGTGCCAGCAGCGGACGAGGGGCTGGGGAGCAGTACTTC. It specifies CASSGRGAGEQYF.

This chain uses TRBV5-1 with TRBJ1-3, with 10 bases aligning to TRBD1. V was pared by 9 bases and J by 0 bases, with 6 bases of the junction left unmatched. Germline-derived CDR1 and CDR2 are SGHRS and YFSETQ. This CDR3 spans 15 amino acids. CDR3 sequence (DNA): TGCGCCACCGGGACAGGGGACAACTCTGGAAACACCATATATTTT. This encodes CATGTGDNSGNTIYF.

The CDR3 spells CASSLAMASGSYEQYF. The CDR3 DNA follows: TGTGCCAGCAGCTTAGCGATGGCTAGCGGTTCCTACGAGCAGTACTTC. This chain connects TRBV7-8 to TRBJ2-7, with 7 positions matching TRBD2. The J segment lost 1 base and the V segment lost 0 bases, leaving 6 bases of the junction unmatched. The CDR3 runs 16 residues. Germline loops: CDR1 SGHVS, CDR2 FQNEAQ.

V usage is TRBV28 and J usage is TRBJ1-1; D gene uncertain. CDR3 size: 13 residues. V lost 5 bases and J 1 base, leaving 8 bases between the germline ends. The V gene's germline CDR1 is MDHEN and CDR2 SYDVKM. In DNA form, the CDR3 reads TGTGCCAGCAGTCGTCTGGAGAACACTGAAGCTTTCTTT. Residues: CASSRLENTEAFF.

V is TRBV6-1 and J is TRBJ2-7; D remains ambiguous. Trimming shortened V by 5 bases and J by 0 bases, and 17 bases separated the two germline ends. CDR3 length: 16 residues. Germline CDR1 reads MNHNS; CDR2 reads SASEGT. CDR3 amino acids: CASSQGRSHSSYEQYF. As DNA, the CDR3 is TGTGCCAGCAGTCAAGGCAGGAGCCATAGCTCCTACGAGCAGTACTTC.

The rearrangement uses TRBV18 and TRBJ1-1; no firm D call. This CDR3 region has 14 residues. From germline, CDR1 is KGHSH and CDR2 LQKENI. Trimming removed 2 bases at V and 4 bases at J, with 11 bases between. DNA for the CDR3: TGTGCCAGCTCACCAAGGGCGACGGTCACTGAAGCTTTCTTT. This codes for CASSPRATVTEAFF.

CDR3 sequence: CASSFGTGVSGANVLTF. Written as DNA, the CDR3 is TGTGCCAGTAGTTTCGGGACAGGTGTCTCTGGGGCCAACGTCCTGACTTTC. V is TRBV19 and J is TRBJ2-6; 8 bases map to TRBD1. CDR1 LNHDA and CDR2 SQIVND come from the germline V gene (reference sequence). The length of the CDR3 is 17 residues. Trimming at V came to 5 bases and at J to 0 bases, leaving 6 bases not matched to a gene.

V usage is TRBV29-1 and J usage is TRBJ2-5; no clear D. The CDR3 sequence is 12 residues long. Trimming removed 4 bases at V and 1 base at J, with 7 bases between. The germline CDR1 and CDR2 sequences are SQVTM and ANQGSEA. CDR3 bases: TGCAGCGTTGGGGCGCGCCAAGAGACCCAGTACTTC. It codes for CSVGARQETQYF.

This clone was picked up one time. The rearrangement joins TRBV29-1 to TRBJ1-2; possibly TRBD1 for D (5 bases). Germline CDR1 SQVTM, CDR2 ANQGSEA. This CDR3 is built from 11 residues. Trimming removed 6 bases at V and 4 bases at J, with 9 bases between. CDR3 protein: CSVRDVYGYTF. The CDR3 region has the DNA TGCAGCGTCCGGGACGTCTATGGCTACACCTTC.

The chain is built from TRBV5-1 and TRBJ2-3, with 7 nucleotides matching TRBD2. Germline V gives CDR1 SGHRS, CDR2 YFSETQ. J gave up 4 bases and V 4 bases, and 6 bases lay outside the gene matches. This CDR3 region has 14 residues. CDR3 sequence: CASSVSGTADTQYF. The CDR3 DNA sequence: TGCGCCAGCAGCGTAAGCGGGACGGCAGATACGCAGTATTTT.

The chain joins TRBV12-5 to TRBJ2-1; the match to TRBD2 covers 8 bases. Germline values: CDR1 LGHNT, CDR2 FRNRAP. The ends lost 8 bases at V and 3 bases at J; junction bases unmatched: 6. The CDR3 covers 14 residues. Here the CDR3 reads CASIPSGSYNEQFF. For the CDR3, the DNA is TGTGCTAGTATACCGAGCGGGAGCTACAATGAGCAGTTCTTC.

V is TRBV18 and J is TRBJ1-4; TRBD1 aligns across 7 bases. The V gene end was trimmed by 5 bases and the J gene end by 8 bases; junction bases not matched to a gene: 8. Per the germline V gene, CDR1 is KGHSH and CDR2 is LQKENI. This CDR3 has 14 residues. The CDR3 region is CASSSQGTHEKLFF. For the CDR3, the DNA is TGTGCCAGCTCATCACAGGGGACCCACGAAAAACTGTTTTTT. Filled out from reference TRBV18 and TRBJ1-4, the complete variable domain reads NAGVMQNPRHLVRRRGQEARLRCSPMKGHSHVYWYRQLPEEGLKFMVYLQKENIIDESGMPKERFSAEFPKEGPSILRIQQVVRGDSAAYFCASSSQGTHEKLFFGSGTQLSVL.

This sequence joins TRBV30 and TRBJ2-2, with D unresolved. There are 13 residues in the CDR3. The germline V and J ends were trimmed by 1 base and 2 bases, with 5 bases remaining between them. Germline V gene lookup returns CDR1 GTSNPN and CDR2 SVGIG (reference sequence). CDR3 bases: TGTGCCTGGAGTGGAGGAAACACCGGGGAGCTGTTTTTT. This codes for CAWSGGNTGELFF.

To note about this clone: Germline and junction disagree at one end, which may indicate a read error. The chain uses TRBV5-4 and TRBJ2-5; TRBD1 matches at 7 bases. The CDR3 length is 12 residues. Germline values: CDR1 SGHNT, CDR2 YYREEE (reference sequence). Here the CDR3 reads CASSYDRESQYF. As DNA, the CDR3 is TGTGCCAGCAGCTATGACAGGGAGAGCCAGTACTTC. Full variable domain (remainder filled in from reference TRBV5-4 and TRBJ2-5): ETGVTQSPTHLIKTRGQQVTLRCSSQSGHNTVSWYQQALGQGPQFIFQYYREEENGRGNFPPRFSGLQFPNYSSELNVNALELDDSALYLCASSYDRESQYFGPGTRLLVL.

V usage is TRBV7-2 and J usage is TRBJ2-7, with D unclear. This CDR3 contains 12 residues. Germline assignment: CDR1 SGHTA and CDR2 FQGNSA. The ends were cut back, 6 bases at V and 3 bases at J, with 9 bases in the middle. CDR3 in amino acids: CASSRLRYEQYF. The DNA for the CDR3 is TGTGCCAGCAGTCGACTTCGCTACGAGCAGTACTTC.

This clone appeared a single time. This chain links TRBV29-1 with TRBJ1-1; 7 bases align to TRBD1. With 6 bases clipped from V and 3 bases from J, the junction kept 7 bases outside the gene matches. From germline, CDR1 is SQVTM and CDR2 ANQGSEA. The CDR3 is 13 amino acids. The CDR3 DNA sequence: TGCAGCGTCGCCTCTCAGGGGGACACTGAAGCTTTCTTT. It is translated as CSVASQGDTEAFF.

This chain joins TRBV7-8 and TRBJ1-5, with TRBD1 matching 8 bases. Germline CDR1 is SGHVS and CDR2 is FQNEAQ. This CDR3 is built from 15 residues. The J segment lost 0 bases and the V segment lost 5 bases, leaving 3 bases of the junction unmatched. The CDR3 coding sequence is TGTGCCAGCAGCGTAGGACAGGGTAGCAATCAGCCCCAGCATTTT. Encoded protein: CASSVGQGSNQPQHF.

The rearrangement uses TRBV21-1 and TRBJ1-4; the listed D gene, TRBD1, was not tested against the DNA. TRBV21-1 is an annotated pseudogene. The CDR3 loop spans 17 amino acids. The CDR3 loop reads CASSKGGDRRVNEKLFF. CDR3 bases: TGTGCCAGCAGCAAAGGGGGGGACAGGAGGGTTAATGAAAAACTGTTTTTT.

This rearrangement joins TRBV5-6 to TRBJ2-5; 7 nucleotides line up with TRBD2. Trimming at V came to 5 bases and at J to 5 bases, leaving 9 bases not matched to a gene. Per germline, CDR1 SGHDT and CDR2 YYEEEE. The CDR3 totals 14 residues. The CDR3 here is CASRSSGNLETQYF. CDR3 coding DNA: TGTGCCAGCAGATCTAGCGGAAACCTGGAGACCCAGTACTTC.

V gene TRBV30 combines with J gene TRBJ1-2; 10 bases map to TRBD1. The V segment lost 0 bases and the J segment 8 bases; nucleotides outside the gene matches: 3. This CDR3 is built from 13 residues. Germline assignment: CDR1 GTSNPN and CDR2 SVGIG (reference sequence). CDR3 nucleotides: TGTGCCTGGAGTGTAAGGGACAGGGGAGGCTACACCTTC. It translates to CAWSVRDRGGYTF. Based on the CDR3 plus reference TRBV30 and TRBJ1-2, the full variable domain is SQTIHQWPATLVQPVGSPLSLECTVEGTSNPNLYWYRQAAGRGLQLLFYSVGIGQISSEVPQNLSASRPQDRQFILSSKKLLLSDSGFYLCAWSVRDRGGYTFGSGTRLTVV.

The rearrangement links TRBV28 to TRBJ2-3; 10 positions agree with TRBD2. Trimming cost V 5 bases and J 6 bases; bases outside gene matches: 14. Germline lookup yields CDR1 MDHEN and CDR2 SYDVKM. The CDR3 length is 17 residues. The CDR3 DNA reads TGTGCCAGCAGTCGAAGACCGAGCGGGAGGGCCAGGGATACGCAGTATTTT. Its protein is CASSRRPSGRARDTQYF.

The table lists this clone with a few counts. As DNA, the CDR3 is TGTGCCAGCAGCTTAAACGGGAGGGGTCGAAGCTCCTACAATGAGCAGTTCTTC. Amino acid sequence: CASSLNGRGRSSYNEQFF. The chain couples TRBV11-3 to TRBJ2-1; 8 bases are shared with TRBD2. The length of the CDR3 is 18 residues. The V gene's germline CDR1 is SGHNT and CDR2 YENEEA. The V and J ends lost 2 bases and 0 bases, in that order; junction bases with no gene match: 9.

The rearrangement uses TRBV4-1 and TRBJ1-1; TRBD1 matches at 8 bases. V was clipped by 4 bases and J by 8 bases; unmatched bases: 12. Germline-derived CDR1 and CDR2 are MGHRA and YSYEKL. The CDR3 loop spans 15 amino acids. The CDR3 nucleotides read TGCGCCAGCAGCCGCCTTAAAACAGGGGGTATAGAAGCTTTCTTT. Residues: CASSRLKTGGIEAFF.